The 3 T cell receptor beta chains presented below share a single source sample, sequenced in a study of T cells in Graves' hyperthyroidism and ophthalmopathy. Researchers amplified the TCR beta CDR3 regions from RNA transcripts. HTBI primers drove first-round RT-PCR of the TCR CDR3. MiXCR, run by TCRdb on the multiplex PCR reads, gives a single entry per CDR3 protein. The data show about 660,000 distinct CDR3 sequences, 45% seen once. Material: peripheral blood or thyroid tissue (not recorded which). The source of these receptors is an adult man with Graves' disease, either hyperthyroidism or ophthalmopathy (not recorded which).

The V call is TRBV19, the J call TRBJ1-5, with 8 positions matching TRBD1. The CDR3 consists of 12 residues. Germline CDR1 is LNHDA and CDR2 is SQIVND (reference sequence). Unmatched junction bases numbered 8, after V lost 10 bases and J lost 9 bases. The CDR3 DNA is TGTGCCACCTCGACAGGGGCATCGCCCCAGCATTTT. Its translation is CATSTGASPQHF.

The gene calls are TRBV19 and TRBJ1-5; D is unclear. The CDR3 covers 16 residues. Trimming removed 1 base at V and 2 bases at J, with 12 bases between. Per the germline V gene, CDR1 is LNHDA and CDR2 is SQIVND (reference sequence). The CDR3 region has the DNA TGTGCCAGTAGTATAGTGAGGATTGGGGGCAATCAGCCCCAGCATTTT. Protein sequence: CASSIVRIGGNQPQHF.

This clonotype showed up just a few times. V gene TRBV25-1 combines with J gene TRBJ1-5; perhaps TRBD1 as D (6 bases). Germline values: CDR1 MGHDK, CDR2 SYGVNS. The V gene lost 0 bases and the J gene lost 4 bases, with 13 bases spanning the gap. The CDR3 totals 16 residues. In DNA form, the CDR3 reads TGTGCCAGCAGTGAATATGAGGACAGACGAAATCAGCCCCAGCATTTT. Translating gives CASSEYEDRRNQPQHF.